This T cell receptor (beta chain) was observed in a study of cytomegalovirus exposure and HLA in healthy donors. Study-wide points: In a later analysis, most CMV-associated TCR beta chains appeared HLA-restricted. When a later analysis was performed, an Asian-associated ancestry cluster reportedly had fewer N-insertions than the roughly 700-donor mean.

Germline-derived CDR1 and CDR2 are SGHTA and FQGNSA. The CDR3 contains 14 residues. V gave up 7 bases and J gave up 4 bases; unmatched junction bases: 8. Primers: 60 Vbeta forward and 13 Jbeta reverse. The protocol was immunoSEQ multiplex PCR, while the TCRdb copy is restricted to in-frame clones and leaves out a portion. The specimen's table records 150,000 to 200,000 clones. Donors in the study were healthy people who gave bone marrow. As to this clone: Its specificity is unknown.

This TCR was sampled from an older woman in good health and CMV-seronegative. The specimen sequenced was PBMCs. The J gene is TRBJ2-7, the V gene TRBV7-2, with 9 bases matching TRBD1. CDR3 protein: CASTPGTGRYEQYF. In DNA, the CDR3 is TGTGCCAGCACCCCCGGGACAGGGAGATACGAGCAGTACTTC.